The rows below give T cell receptor beta chains drawn from one sample of a study of shared clonotypes between healthy human individuals. Profiled with immunoSEQ multiplex PCR; TCRdb holds only in-frame clones, not every one. The sample yields over 2,000,000 clones, around 95% seen once. The specimen was naive CD8+ T cells from PBMCs. The receptor set was obtained from a young man in good health. Some clones in this sample may be carry-over from other donors' samples. Each CDR3 is given with its conserved first and last residue. For some rows the clone size is stated as once, few or many, or as a class when expanded; others skip it.

V gene,clone size,CDR3 protein
TRBV27,.,CASSLSGDSDGYTF
TRBV7-9,.,CASSRTGTLLGNTEAFF
TRBV10-3,.,CAISGGQVHPYEQYF
TRBV27,.,CASRTGPIF
TRBV29-1,.,CSVEFRDEQYF
TRBV4-1,.,CASSPDRGNPPEQYF
TRBV28,.,CASSLRPSGQKEQYF
TRBV21-1,once,CASSRDRDKVEPF
TRBV10-3,.,CATLTGGGTDTQYF
TRBV5-1,.,CASSRDPGPRLKETQYF
TRBV7-3,.,CASSPASGSYNEQFF
TRBV19,.,CASSWGMGTYTQYF
TRBV7-9,.,CASSSLPTSGKSYEQYF
TRBV4-3,.,CASSQEKDTQYF
TRBV13,.,CASSLPEYRGGTEAFF
TRBV12-5,.,CASGLVNPGVEYGYTF
TRBV11-2,once,CASQDESGNTIYF
TRBV10-1,.,CASPFRTEESGNTIYF
TRBV4-3,.,CASSQDRAGASTQYF
TRBV6-6,.,CASSYSPGRRNTEAFF
TRBV7-8,.,CASSPNTGVYEQYF
TRBV19,.,CASRTGQGLDYGYTF
TRBV9,.,CASSVGLAGGWDEQFF
TRBV4-1,.,CASSLRQGDTEAFF
TRBV10-3,.,CAITGTELAYEQYF
TRBV27,.,CASTGGVYPYEQYF
TRBV28,.,CASSLGRLNTEAFF
TRBV9,.,CASSVGGSGNDEQFF
TRBV7-9,once,CASTQMYYGYTF
TRBV27,.,CASSLSAGTGKTEQYF
TRBV5-4,.,CASSLGTGDEQFF
TRBV28,.,CASSMIGTTYEQYF
TRBV7-3,once,CASSLSAGPAGELFF
TRBV2,.,CASSEALLAGPNTGELFF
TRBV6-6,.,CASSYPVRVGEKLFF